Below, one T cell receptor (beta chain) is given with its context. No antigen is known for it. The primer mix had 60 Vbeta and 13 Jbeta primers. Here immunoSEQ multiplex PCR was the method, and the copy in TCRdb shows in-frame clones only, minus some. There are a few hundred thousand clones in the sample; about 75% occur only once, and 1.5% to 2% lies in the top ten. This entry is derived from a study of cytomegalovirus exposure and HLA in healthy donors. Study-level results: For TCR beta chains, V- and J-gene trimming was later linked to a missense DCLRE1C variant. What a later analysis reportedly showed was that an Asian-associated ancestry cluster had fewer N-insertions than the approximately 700-donor mean.

This CDR3 contains 12 residues. Germline V CDR1 and CDR2: SNHLY, FYNNEI. The V and J ends lost 2 bases and 6 bases respectively, with 6 bases between them. This chain uses TRBV2 with TRBJ2-3; D is uncertain. The sequence came from a man in his late teens or twenties in good health and CMV-seronegative. Sequencing was done on a sample of PBMCs. CDR3: CASSEPRDTQYF. DNA for the CDR3: TGTGCCAGCAGTGAACCGCGGGATACGCAGTATTTT.